This T cell receptor beta chain was recorded in a study of blood T cell repertoires in COVID-19. V lost 3 bases to trimming and J lost 7 bases, with 9 bases between them. This CDR3 region has 12 residues. Per the germline V gene, CDR1 is KGHSH and CDR2 is LQKENI. In the original workflow: Using reference gene primer amplification, nucleated cell counts were estimated. The table came from immunoSEQ multiplex PCR; TCRdb's copy has only in-frame clones and leaves some out. V, J and clone size are those of that table, while D and trimming were read from the DNA. Here the sample spans about 200,000 clones, roughly 90% being singletons.

The chain combines TRBV18 with TRBJ1-2; D gene unclear. The specimen sequenced was peripheral blood. The sequence was obtained from a woman between 65 and 79 years old with acute or convalescent COVID-19. The CDR3 loop is CASSPGEGGYTF. For the CDR3, the DNA is TGTGCCAGCTCACCGGGAGAGGGTGGCTACACCTTC. Looking up the rest from reference TRBV18 and TRBJ1-2 gives the full variable domain: NAGVMQNPRHLVRRRGQEARLRCSPMKGHSHVYWYRQLPEEGLKFMVYLQKENIIDESGMPKERFSAEFPKEGPSILRIQQVVRGDSAAYFCASSPGEGGYTFGSGTRLTVV.